Listed below are T cell receptor beta chains from one sample, sequenced in a study of blood T cell repertoires in COVID-19. Measured with immunoSEQ multiplex PCR; TCRdb has only the in-frame clones, and not every one. The sample comprises approximately 120,000 clones, 83% of which are singletons, and about 5.4% rests with the top ten. Sequencing was carried out using peripheral blood. Source of these receptors: an elderly man with active or convalescent COVID-19. CDR3s leave out the opening cysteine and the closing phenylalanine or tryptophan. A D gene is named only where the DNA matches it firmly. The size field is filled for only some rows; it gives once, few, many or a size class.

TRBV9,NA,NA,ASSPEGVSFFGYT
TRBV12-3/TRBV12-4,few,NA,ASSTFSYEQY
TRBV15,NA,NA,ATSREAGGGYGYT
TRBV19,NA,TRBD1,ASSIGRFGTVSSGNTIY
TRBV19,NA,TRBD1,ASTRVTGGRNYGYT
TRBV27,NA,TRBD2,ASRLGSSGGWETQY
TRBV2,NA,TRBD1,ASSAGQGGTGELF
TRBV5-6,few,TRBD2,ASSLLLGGGYEQY
TRBV5-7,few,NA,ASSFGGACGYT
TRBV5-1,NA,TRBD1,ASSSGQLPLADTQY
TRBV7-3,NA,NA,ASSSGQNTGELF
TRBV7-8,few,NA,ASSLAGLGASYEQY
TRBV29-1,NA,NA,SVARAGNQPQH
TRBV4-1,once,TRBD1,ASSPEWTGSNTEAF
TRBV9,NA,NA,ASSPADLPGNEQF
TRBV5-1,NA,TRBD2,ASSLASGPWDEQF
TRBV6-5,NA,NA,ASGLSSGNTIY
TRBV5-1,NA,TRBD1,ASSPWTGGIGTEAF
TRBV7-2,few,TRBD1,ASSSYRGEQY
TRBV6-6,NA,NA,ASSPFPGNQPQH
TRBV6-2/TRBV6-3,few,NA,ASSYTQDYGYT
TRBV27,NA,NA,ASSLIAGNYGYT
TRBV7-2,few,NA,ASRLGTANYGYT
TRBV27,NA,TRBD2,ASSLSSGVTEQY
TRBV5-1,few,NA,ASSSGIDSAGDTQY
TRBV4-3,NA,TRBD1,ASSQANWDRETSYNSPLH
TRBV27,NA,TRBD1,ASSQTGGLVGYT
TRBV28,NA,TRBD1,ASSSWRGGTGDEQY
TRBV7-2,NA,TRBD2,ASSSQTLAGEETQY
TRBV6-6,NA,NA,ASSSGHRTDTQY
TRBV5-1,NA,TRBD1,ASSSQPGQRYEQY
TRBV6-5,NA,NA,ASIIGGLNTEAF
TRBV19,NA,NA,ASSILQGGSPLH
TRBV30,NA,NA,AWSLPRTVLY
TRBV5-4,once,NA,ASSLSVVNTGELF
TRBV5-5,NA,NA,ASLGGTYGYT
TRBV12-3/TRBV12-4,NA,NA,ASSLSRSGELF
TRBV6-5,NA,TRBD2,ASRGTSGAGEQY
TRBV6-5,NA,TRBD1,ASARGLFYNEQF
TRBV6-5,NA,NA,ASRPRPGGETQY
TRBV5-1,NA,TRBD2,ASSGTSGPSTDTQY
TRBV4-2,NA,TRBD2,ASSQVAGDYEQY
TRBV5-1,NA,TRBD2,ASSLRSSGGATYEQY
TRBV3-1/TRBV3-2,NA,TRBD1,ASSPGDRNSPLH
TRBV6-2/TRBV6-3,NA,TRBD2,ASSSWTSGGAGETQY
TRBV4-3,NA,NA,ASSPKRYSGNTIY
TRBV6-5,NA,TRBD1,ASSYGTGGGGYT
TRBV10-2,NA,NA,ASSEGGRTGEQF
TRBV29-1,NA,NA,SVLTGRSNTQY
TRBV6-2/TRBV6-3,NA,TRBD1,ASSRPSGGNAEAF
TRBV10-3,NA,NA,AISGGPIDNQPQH
TRBV4-3,NA,NA,ASSQEVRGLRTEAF